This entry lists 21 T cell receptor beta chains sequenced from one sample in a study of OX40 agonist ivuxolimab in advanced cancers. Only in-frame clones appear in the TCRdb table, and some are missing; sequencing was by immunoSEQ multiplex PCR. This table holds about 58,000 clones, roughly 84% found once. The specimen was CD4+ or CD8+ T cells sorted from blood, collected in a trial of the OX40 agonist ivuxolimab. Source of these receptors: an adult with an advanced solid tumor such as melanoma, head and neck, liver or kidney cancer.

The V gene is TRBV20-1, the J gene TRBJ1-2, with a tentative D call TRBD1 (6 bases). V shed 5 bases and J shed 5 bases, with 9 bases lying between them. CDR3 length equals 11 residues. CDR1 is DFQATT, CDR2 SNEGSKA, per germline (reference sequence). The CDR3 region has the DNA TGCAGTGCTTCCGGGACATATGGCTACACCTTC. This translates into CSASGTYGYTF.

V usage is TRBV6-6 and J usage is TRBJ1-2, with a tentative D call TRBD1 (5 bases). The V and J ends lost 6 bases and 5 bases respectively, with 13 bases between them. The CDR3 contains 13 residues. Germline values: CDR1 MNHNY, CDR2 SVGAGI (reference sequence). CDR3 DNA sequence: TGTGCCAGCAGCTCCGGGACCCTTTATGGCTACACCTTC. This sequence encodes CASSSGTLYGYTF.

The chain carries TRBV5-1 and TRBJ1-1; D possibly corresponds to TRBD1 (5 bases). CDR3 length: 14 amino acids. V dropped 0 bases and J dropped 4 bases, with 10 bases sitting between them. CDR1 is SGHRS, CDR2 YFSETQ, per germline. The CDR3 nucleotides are TGCGCCAGCAGCTTGGGGGGCTCAAGCACTGAAGCTTTCTTT. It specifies CASSLGGSSTEAFF.

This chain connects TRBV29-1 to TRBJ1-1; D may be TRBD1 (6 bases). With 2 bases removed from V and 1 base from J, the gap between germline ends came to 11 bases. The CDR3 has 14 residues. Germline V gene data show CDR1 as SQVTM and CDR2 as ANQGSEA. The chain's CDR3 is CSVEIGGPNTEAFF. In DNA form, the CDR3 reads TGCAGCGTTGAAATCGGGGGGCCGAACACTGAAGCTTTCTTT.

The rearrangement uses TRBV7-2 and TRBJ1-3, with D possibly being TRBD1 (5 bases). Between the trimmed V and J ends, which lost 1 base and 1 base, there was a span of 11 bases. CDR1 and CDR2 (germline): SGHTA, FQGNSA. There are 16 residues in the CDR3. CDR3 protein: CASSLVSSGSGNTIYF. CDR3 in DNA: TGTGCCAGCAGCTTAGTTTCGTCAGGGTCTGGAAACACCATATATTTT.

The CDR3 loop is CASSRGPGTAEQFF. The CDR3 DNA follows: TGCGCCAGCAGCCGAGGACCCGGGACTGCTGAGCAGTTCTTC. The rearrangement uses TRBV4-1 and TRBJ2-1; tentatively, D is TRBD2 (6 bases). The CDR3 contains 14 residues. V gave up 4 bases and J gave up 9 bases, with 16 bases separating them. Germline V lookup: CDR1 MGHRA, CDR2 YSYEKL.

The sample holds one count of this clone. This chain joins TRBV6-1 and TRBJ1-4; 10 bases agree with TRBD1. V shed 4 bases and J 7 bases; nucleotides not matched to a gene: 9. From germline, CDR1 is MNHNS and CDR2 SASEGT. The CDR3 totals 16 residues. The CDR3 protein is CASSGGTGVNGEKLFF. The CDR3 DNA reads TGTGCCAGCAGTGGGGGGACAGGGGTTAACGGTGAAAAACTGTTTTTT.

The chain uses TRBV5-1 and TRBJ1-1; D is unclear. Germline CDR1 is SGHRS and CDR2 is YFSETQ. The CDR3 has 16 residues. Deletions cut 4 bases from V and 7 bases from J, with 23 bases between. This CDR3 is CASSTGVAQRTGEAFF. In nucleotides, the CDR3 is TGCGCCAGCAGCACCGGGGTCGCTCAGAGGACGGGTGAAGCTTTCTTT.

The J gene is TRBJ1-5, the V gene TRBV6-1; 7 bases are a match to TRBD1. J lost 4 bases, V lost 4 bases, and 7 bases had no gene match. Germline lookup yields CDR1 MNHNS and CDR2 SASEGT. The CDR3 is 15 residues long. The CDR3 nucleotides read TGTGCCAGCAGTGCCTCCCAGACAGGGAATCAGCCCCAGCATTTT. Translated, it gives CASSASQTGNQPQHF.

CDR3 nucleotides: TGTGCCAGCAGCTTATTGGGACAGGGAAGCTCCTATAATTCACCCCTCCACTTT. It codes for CASSLLGQGSSYNSPLHF. The rearrangement uses TRBV7-9 and TRBJ1-6; TRBD1 agrees at 9 bases. The germline CDR1 and CDR2 sequences are SEHNR and FQNEAQ (reference sequence). The CDR3 is made up of 18 amino acids. The ends lost 2 bases at V and 0 bases at J; junction bases unmatched: 5.

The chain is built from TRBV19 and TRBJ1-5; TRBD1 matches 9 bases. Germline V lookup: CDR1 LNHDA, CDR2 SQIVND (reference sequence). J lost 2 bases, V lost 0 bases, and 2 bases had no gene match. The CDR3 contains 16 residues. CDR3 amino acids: CASSIEGQGGNQPQHF. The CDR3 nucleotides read TGTGCCAGTAGTATAGAGGGACAGGGCGGCAATCAGCCCCAGCATTTT.

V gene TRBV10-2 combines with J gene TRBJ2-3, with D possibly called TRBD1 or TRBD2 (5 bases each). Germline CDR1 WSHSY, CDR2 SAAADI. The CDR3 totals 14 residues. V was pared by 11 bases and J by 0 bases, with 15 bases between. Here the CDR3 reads CAAEDWGSTDTQYF. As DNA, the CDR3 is TGCGCCGCCGAGGATTGGGGGAGCACAGATACGCAGTATTTT.

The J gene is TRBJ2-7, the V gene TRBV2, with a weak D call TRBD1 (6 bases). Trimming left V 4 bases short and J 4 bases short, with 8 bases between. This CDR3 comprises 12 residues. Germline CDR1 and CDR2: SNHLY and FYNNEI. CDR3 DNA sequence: TGTGCCAGCAGTGGGACAGTTTACGAGCAGTACTTC. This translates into CASSGTVYEQYF.

The CDR3 protein is CASSPAGAVMMETQYF. CDR3 DNA sequence: TGTGCCAGTAGTCCCGCCGGGGCAGTCATGATGGAGACCCAGTACTTC. This chain links TRBV19 with TRBJ2-5; the D gene could be TRBD1 or TRBD2 (5 bases each). Trimming cost V 5 bases and J 5 bases, with 21 bases left between them. The CDR3 has 16 residues. Per germline, CDR1 LNHDA and CDR2 SQIVND (reference sequence).

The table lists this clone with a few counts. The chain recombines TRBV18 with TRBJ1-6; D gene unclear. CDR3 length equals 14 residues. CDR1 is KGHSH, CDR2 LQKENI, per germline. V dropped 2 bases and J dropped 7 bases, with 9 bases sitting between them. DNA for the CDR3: TGTGCCAGCTCACCAAGCGGTAAAAATTCACCCCTCCACTTT. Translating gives CASSPSGKNSPLHF.

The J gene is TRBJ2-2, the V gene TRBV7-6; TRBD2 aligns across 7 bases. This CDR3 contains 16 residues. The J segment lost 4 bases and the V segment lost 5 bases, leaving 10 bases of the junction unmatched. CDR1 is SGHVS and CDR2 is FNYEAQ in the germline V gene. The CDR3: CASSPNMWGGTGELFF. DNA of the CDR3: TGTGCCAGCAGCCCAAATATGTGGGGGGGCACCGGGGAGCTGTTTTTT.

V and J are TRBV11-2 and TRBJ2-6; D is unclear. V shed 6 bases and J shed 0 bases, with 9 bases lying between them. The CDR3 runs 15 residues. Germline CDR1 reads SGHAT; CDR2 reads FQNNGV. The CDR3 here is CASSPTSSGANVLTF. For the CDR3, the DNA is TGTGCCAGCAGTCCGACCAGCTCTGGGGCCAACGTCCTGACTTTC. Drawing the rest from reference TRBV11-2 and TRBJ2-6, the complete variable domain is EAGVAQSPRYKIIEKRQSVAFWCNPISGHATLYWYQQILGQGPKLLIQFQNNGVVDDSQLPKDRFSAERLKGVDSTLKIQPAKLEDSAVYLCASSPTSSGANVLTFGAGSRLTVL.

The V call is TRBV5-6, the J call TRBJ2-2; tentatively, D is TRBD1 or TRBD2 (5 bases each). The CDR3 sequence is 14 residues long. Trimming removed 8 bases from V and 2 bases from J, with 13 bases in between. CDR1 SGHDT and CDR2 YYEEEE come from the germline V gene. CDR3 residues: CASAQGPNTGELFF. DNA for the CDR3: TGTGCCAGTGCCCAGGGACCTAACACCGGGGAGCTGTTTTTT. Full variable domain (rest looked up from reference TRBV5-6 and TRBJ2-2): DAGVTQSPTHLIKTRGQQVTLRCSPKSGHDTVSWYQQALGQGPQFIFQYYEEEERQRGNFPDRFSGHQFPNYSSELNVNALLLGDSALYLCASAQGPNTGELFFGEGSRLTVL.

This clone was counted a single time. CDR3 bases: TGTGCCAGCAGCTTAGGGCGACGAACGGGGGGACGGCAAGAGACCCAGTACTTC. Its translation: CASSLGRRTGGRQETQYF. The chain combines TRBV11-3 with TRBJ2-5; TRBD2 aligns across 7 bases. V was clipped by 1 base and J by 2 bases; unmatched bases: 13. The germline V gene encodes CDR1 SGHNT and CDR2 YENEEA. The CDR3 is 18 residues long.

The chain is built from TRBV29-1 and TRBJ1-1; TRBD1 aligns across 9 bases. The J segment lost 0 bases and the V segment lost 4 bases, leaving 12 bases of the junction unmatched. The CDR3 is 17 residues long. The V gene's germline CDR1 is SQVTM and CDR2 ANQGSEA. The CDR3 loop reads CSVGTGGGGWMNTEAFF. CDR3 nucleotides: TGCAGCGTTGGTACAGGGGGCGGAGGATGGATGAACACTGAAGCTTTCTTT.

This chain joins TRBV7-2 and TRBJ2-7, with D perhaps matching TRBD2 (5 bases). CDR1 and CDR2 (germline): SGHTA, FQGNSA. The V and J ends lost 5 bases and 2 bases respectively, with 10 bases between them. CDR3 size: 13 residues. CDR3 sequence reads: CASSRTVPYEQYF. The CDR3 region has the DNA TGTGCCAGCAGCCGGACTGTCCCCTACGAGCAGTACTTC.